These T cell receptor beta chains were read from a single sample in a study of early T cells in non-severe SARS-CoV-2 infection. From the 5' RACE reads, TCRdb called clonotypes with MiXCR, one entry per CDR3 protein. The sample gives approximately 35,000 distinct CDR3 sequences, roughly 4.2% of which show up once; 5.5% to 6% is in the top ten. Input material: whole blood. The receptors originated from an adult who was a healthcare worker with PCR-confirmed SARS-CoV-2 infection or an uninfected control (not recorded which). CDR3s include the opening cysteine and the closing phenylalanine or tryptophan. D genes are given only for firm matches. The size entry is marked missing in some rows and otherwise reads once, few, many or a size class.

D	V	size	J	CDR3	DNA
NA	TRBV20-1	many	TRBJ2-3	CSALDGGLHTDTQYF	TGCAGTGCCTTAGACGGAGGCCTTCACACAGATACGCAGTATTTT
NA	TRBV7-8	few	TRBJ1-2	CASSFQGYGYTF	TGTGCCAGCAGCTTTCAGGGATACGGCTACACCTTC
NA	TRBV28	few	TRBJ2-7	CASSLGGARSGEQYF	TGTGCCAGCAGTTTAGGAGGGGCCCGCTCCGGCGAGCAGTACTTC
NA	TRBV6-1	many	TRBJ2-2	CASTYSFGELFF	TGTGCCAGCACCTATAGTTTCGGGGAGCTGTTTTTT
TRBD1	TRBV10-3	many	TRBJ2-5	CAISPGQGRETQYF	TGTGCCATCAGTCCGGGACAGGGTAGGGAGACCCAGTACTTC
NA	TRBV5-1	few	TRBJ2-7	CASSSRGGYNEQYF	TGCGCCAGCAGCTCCCGTGGAGGGTACAACGAGCAGTACTTC
TRBD2	TRBV9	many	TRBJ2-3	CASSTSERTDTQYF	TGTGCCAGCAGCACTAGCGAGCGCACAGATACGCAGTATTTT
NA	TRBV7-9	many	TRBJ1-4	CASSLRRIHDEKLFF	TGTGCCAGCAGCTTACGCCGGATACACGATGAAAAACTGTTTTTT
NA	TRBV3-1	NA	TRBJ2-1	CASSQLPLRSSYNEQFF	TGTGCCAGCAGCCAATTGCCCCTTCGAAGCTCCTACAATGAGCAGTTCTTC
NA	TRBV7-2	many	TRBJ2-3	CASSFFRTDTQYF	TGTGCCAGCAGCTTTTTTCGCACAGATACGCAGTATTTT
TRBD2	TRBV7-6	many	TRBJ2-3	CASSFRGRYADTQYF	TGTGCCAGCAGCTTTCGCGGGAGATATGCAGATACGCAGTATTTT
NA	TRBV24-1	many	TRBJ2-2	CATSDKGLANTGELFF	TGTGCCACCAGTGATAAGGGGCTAGCGAACACCGGGGAGCTGTTTTTT
NA	TRBV5-6	few	TRBJ2-7	CASRRLDPSYEQYF	TGTGCCAGCAGAAGACTAGACCCCTCCTACGAGCAGTACTTC
TRBD1	TRBV13	many	TRBJ2-1	CASSSLPDRGGKQFF	TGTGCCAGCAGCTCCCTCCCTGACAGGGGAGGTAAGCAGTTCTTC
NA	TRBV12-3/TRBV12-4	few	TRBJ2-5	CASSSPAALGTQYF	TGTGCCAGCAGTTCCCCCGCAGCTCTGGGGACCCAGTACTTC
NA	TRBV30	NA	TRBJ2-3	CAWFYRGPLHADTQYF	TGTGCCTGGTTCTATCGAGGACCGCTGCACGCAGATACGCAGTATTTT
TRBD1	TRBV5-1	many	TRBJ1-1	CASSLVSGQGDTEAFF	TGCGCCAGCAGCTTGGTGTCGGGACAGGGGGACACTGAAGCTTTCTTT
NA	TRBV12-3/TRBV12-4	many	TRBJ2-1	CASRRDLSEQFF	TGTGCCAGCAGGCGGGACCTGAGTGAGCAGTTCTTC
TRBD1	TRBV7-9	few	TRBJ1-2	CASSLVTGTGDGDGYTF	TGTGCCAGCAGCTTAGTCACCGGGACAGGGGACGGGGATGGCTACACCTTC
NA	TRBV12-3/TRBV12-4	many	TRBJ1-1	CASSRWTENTEAFF	TGTGCCAGCAGTCGATGGACTGAGAACACTGAAGCTTTCTTT
TRBD1	TRBV4-2	medium-sized	TRBJ2-3	CASSQQTGEMVDTQYF	TGTGCCAGCAGCCAACAGACAGGGGAGATGGTGGATACGCAGTATTTT
NA	TRBV6-5	many	TRBJ2-5	CASTRANQETQYF	TGTGCCAGCACTCGCGCTAACCAAGAGACCCAGTACTTC
NA	TRBV11-3	medium-sized	TRBJ2-2	CASSQGGAGAYTGELFF	TGTGCCAGCAGCCAAGGGGGGGCTGGGGCTTACACCGGGGAGCTGTTTTTT
TRBD2	TRBV5-1	few	TRBJ2-1	CASTIAGGNEQFF	TGCGCCAGCACCATAGCGGGAGGGAATGAGCAGTTCTTC
NA	TRBV20-1	many	TRBJ2-7	CSAGIPSHRGQYF	TGCAGTGCTGGCATACCAAGCCACCGGGGGCAGTACTTC
TRBD1	TRBV7-9	many	TRBJ1-1	CASSLSRGGTEAFF	TGTGCCAGCAGCTTAAGCAGGGGGGGCACTGAAGCTTTCTTT
NA	TRBV7-9	many	TRBJ1-5	CASSLTENQPQHF	TGTGCCAGCAGCTTGACAGAAAATCAGCCCCAGCATTTT
NA	TRBV7-8	NA	TRBJ2-5	CASSLVGLGMETQYF	TGTGCCAGCAGCTTAGTTGGACTTGGGATGGAGACCCAGTACTTC
NA	TRBV19	few	TRBJ2-3	CASSIGNTRTDTQYF	TGTGCCAGTAGTATAGGGAATACACGCACAGATACGCAGTATTTT
NA	TRBV11-3	many	TRBJ2-2	CASSSVTMYTGELFF	TGTGCCAGCAGCTCCGTGACTATGTACACCGGGGAGCTGTTTTTT
TRBD1	TRBV27	few	TRBJ1-4	CASPPGTGILANEKLFF	TGTGCCAGCCCCCCCGGGACAGGGATTCTGGCTAATGAAAAACTGTTTTTT
TRBD2	TRBV3-1	many	TRBJ2-1	CASSQRLAGSEQFF	TGTGCCAGCAGCCAGCGACTAGCGGGAAGTGAGCAGTTCTTC
NA	TRBV30	many	TRBJ1-1	CAWSGQGDTEAFF	TGTGCCTGGAGTGGCCAGGGTGATACTGAAGCTTTCTTT
TRBD1	TRBV4-1	many	TRBJ2-7	CASSPYEGQGSYEQYF	TGCGCCAGCAGCCCGTATGAGGGACAGGGCTCCTACGAGCAGTACTTC
NA	TRBV11-2	NA	TRBJ2-7	CASSPSQGYEQYF	TGTGCCAGCAGCCCGTCCCAGGGATACGAGCAGTACTTC
TRBD2	TRBV6-2/TRBV6-3	once	TRBJ2-2	CASTLRRSGGESGELFF	TGTGCCAGCACCCTGCGGAGGAGCGGGGGGGAGAGCGGGGAGCTGTTTTTT
NA	TRBV5-1	few	TRBJ1-4	CASSPDRSSTNEKLFF	TGCGCCAGCAGCCCTGACAGGTCATCAACTAATGAAAAACTGTTTTTT
NA	TRBV15	many	TRBJ2-3	CATSSRDGYTDTQYF	TGTGCCACCAGCAGCCGGGACGGATACACAGATACGCAGTATTTT
NA	TRBV7-6	many	TRBJ2-3	CASSPGTTDTQYF	TGTGCCAGCAGCCCGGGGACTACAGATACGCAGTATTTT
NA	TRBV7-2	many	TRBJ1-1	CASSFQKNTEAFF	TGTGCCAGCAGCTTTCAGAAGAACACTGAAGCTTTCTTT
TRBD2	TRBV7-2	NA	TRBJ2-3	CASSLTSGGGTQYF	TGTGCCAGCAGCTTAACTAGCGGGGGCGGTACGCAGTATTTT
NA	TRBV11-3	NA	TRBJ2-5	CASSRSEGRETQYF	TGTGCCAGCAGCAGGTCGGAGGGGCGAGAGACCCAGTACTTC
NA	TRBV9	many	TRBJ2-3	CASSVGGGVGSSPDTQYF	TGTGCCAGCAGCGTAGGTGGAGGGGTCGGATCATCCCCAGATACGCAGTATTTT
TRBD2	TRBV19	many	TRBJ2-3	CASNLIAGADTQYF	TGTGCCAGTAACCTCATAGCGGGAGCAGATACGCAGTATTTT
TRBD1	TRBV7-6	many	TRBJ2-7	CASSWGTDHSYEQYF	TGTGCCAGCAGCTGGGGGACAGACCACTCCTACGAGCAGTACTTC
TRBD1	TRBV7-7	many	TRBJ1-2	CASSLSPPDRSYGYTF	TGTGCCAGCAGCTTGTCACCCCCGGACAGGAGCTATGGCTACACCTTC
NA	TRBV4-3	many	TRBJ2-7	CASSQEDSDYEQYF	TGCGCCAGCAGCCAAGAGGACAGCGACTACGAGCAGTACTTC
NA	TRBV7-2	many	TRBJ2-3	CASSSAIARDTDTQYF	TGTGCCAGCAGCTCCGCTATAGCGAGAGACACAGATACGCAGTATTTT
TRBD2	TRBV15	NA	TRBJ2-3	CATSSRLAGGTDTQYF	TGTGCCACCAGCTCCCGACTAGCGGGGGGCACAGATACGCAGTATTTT
NA	TRBV9	many	TRBJ2-3	CASSPQASYGTDTQYF	TGTGCCAGCAGCCCCCAGGCATCTTACGGGACAGATACGCAGTATTTT
NA	TRBV20-1	many	TRBJ2-5	CSARDVAGAGETQYF	TGCAGTGCTAGAGATGTGGCGGGGGCTGGTGAGACCCAGTACTTC